The next 21 T cell receptor beta chains were all read from a single sample in a study of T cell repertoires in cytomegalovirus infection. These receptors are not linked to any known antigen. TCRdb used MiXCR to reprocess the reads, holding one entry per CDR3 protein. This table has tens of thousands of distinct CDR3 sequences, 35% to 45% appearing once. The sample consisted of CD8+ T cells from cultured PBMCs, taken from culture after CMV antigen stimulation. The source of these receptors is a human donor in good health (CMV status not recorded). Some clones in this sample may be carry-over from other donors' samples.

This clonotype was observed a few times. This rearrangement joins TRBV6-2 or TRBV6-3 to TRBJ2-5; D possibly matches TRBD1 or TRBD2 (6 bases each). V lost 8 bases and J 3 bases, leaving 22 bases between the germline ends. CDR1 and CDR2 (germline): MNHEY, SVGEGT. This CDR3 is 16 amino acids long. Here the CDR3 reads CASWRGNRADKETQYF. CDR3 bases: TGTGCCAGCTGGAGGGGGAATCGTGCGGATAAAGAGACCCAGTACTTC.

This clonotype was detected many times. V is TRBV7-9 and J is TRBJ1-3; D may be TRBD1 (5 bases). This CDR3 region has 18 residues. V lost 5 bases and J 0 bases, leaving 20 bases between the germline ends. Germline loops: CDR1 SEHNR, CDR2 FQNEAQ (reference sequence). In nucleotides, the CDR3 is TGTGCCAGCAGCCCCCCTGGGGGACCGCTGACCTCTGGAAACACCATATATTTT. Its protein is CASSPPGGPLTSGNTIYF.

V usage is TRBV4-2 and J usage is TRBJ1-4; 9 nucleotides match TRBD1. The ends lost 1 base at V and 5 bases at J; junction bases unmatched: 5. Germline V gene sequence: CDR1 LGHNA, CDR2 YNFKEQ. The CDR3 is 16 residues long. The chain's CDR3 is CASSQAVGTGNEKLFF. The CDR3 region has the DNA TGTGCCAGCAGCCAAGCAGTTGGGACAGGGAATGAAAAACTGTTTTTT.

This clonotype was counted between two and nine times. The rearrangement uses TRBV6-6 and TRBJ1-4; the match to TRBD1 covers 7 bases. Germline CDR1 and CDR2: MNHNY and SVGAGI (reference sequence). V gave up 8 bases and J gave up 0 bases; unmatched junction bases: 12. This CDR3 contains 17 residues. CDR3 coding DNA: TGTGCCAGCGGGGACAGACAGGCCGAGACAACTAATGAAAAACTGTTTTTT. Its protein is CASGDRQAETTNEKLFF.

This clonotype has at least ten counts. The rearrangement links TRBV27 to TRBJ2-7, with 8 bases that match TRBD2. The CDR3 covers 15 residues. CDR1 MNHEY and CDR2 SMNVEV come from the germline V gene (reference sequence). V lost 5 bases and J lost 5; bases outside the gene matches: 11. The CDR3 loop is CASSGSERGMNEQYF. CDR3 bases: TGTGCCAGCAGTGGATCGGAGCGGGGGATGAACGAGCAGTACTTC.

CDR3 sequence reads: CASSLGTGGVYEQYF. The CDR3 DNA reads TGTGCCAGCAGTCTTGGGACAGGGGGCGTCTACGAGCAGTACTTC. V and J are TRBV6-5 and TRBJ2-7; 12 nucleotides agree with TRBD1. V dropped 5 bases and J dropped 3; count of bases not matched to a gene: 5. The CDR3 spans 15 residues. Germline CDR1 MNHEY, CDR2 SVGAGI.

The chain couples TRBV27 to TRBJ2-6; D uncertain. V gave up 6 bases and J gave up 2 bases, with 20 bases separating them. This CDR3 contains 18 residues. Germline V gene lookup returns CDR1 MNHEY and CDR2 SMNVEV (reference sequence). The CDR3 sequence is CASRIRASSYAGANVLTF. CDR3 bases: TGTGCCAGCAGGATACGGGCCTCCTCTTATGCTGGGGCCAACGTCCTGACTTTC.

Only a few counts were recorded for this clonotype. V usage is TRBV7-9 and J usage is TRBJ2-3, with 7 bases fitting TRBD1. In germline, CDR1 is SEHNR, CDR2 FQNEAQ (reference sequence). This CDR3 spans 16 amino acids. V was pared by 5 bases and J by 2 bases, with 10 bases of the junction left unmatched. CDR3 DNA sequence: TGTGCCAGCAGCCCTCCCGGGACAGCGAACACAGATACGCAGTATTTT. This translates into CASSPPGTANTDTQYF.

J is TRBJ2-6 and V is TRBV14; D remains ambiguous. The CDR3 contains 16 residues. Germline-derived CDR1 and CDR2 are SGHDN and FVKESK. Deletions cut 0 bases from V and 0 bases from J, with 6 bases between. The CDR3 sequence: CASSQDGNSGANVLTF. CDR3 DNA: TGTGCCAGCAGCCAAGATGGCAACTCTGGGGCCAACGTCCTGACTTTC.

The rearrangement uses TRBV7-3 and TRBJ1-1; 7 bases are shared with TRBD1. Germline lookup yields CDR1 SGHTA and CDR2 FQGTGA. Trimming took 1 base from V and 1 from J; bases not matched to a gene: 9. The CDR3 length is 17 residues. This chain's CDR3 is CASSLNPTGASNTEAFF. The CDR3 DNA is TGTGCCAGCAGCTTAAACCCCACAGGGGCCTCGAACACTGAAGCTTTCTTT. The full variable domain, in which reference TRBV7-3 and TRBJ1-1 provide the parts outside the CDR3, is GAGVSQTPSNKVTEKGKYVELRCDPISGHTALYWYRQSLGQGPEFLIYFQGTGAADDSGLPNDRFFAVRPEGSVSTLKIQRTERGDSAVYLCASSLNPTGASNTEAFFGQGTRLTVV.

The chain couples TRBV7-2 to TRBJ2-5; D may be TRBD2 (6 bases). Trimming cost V 0 bases and J 4 bases, with 9 bases left between them. Looked up from germline, CDR1 is SGHTA and CDR2 is FQGNSA. The length of the CDR3 is 14 residues. The CDR3 reads CASSLAGGRETQYF. CDR3 coding DNA: TGTGCCAGCAGCTTAGCGGGGGGAAGAGAGACCCAGTACTTC.

The chain combines TRBV4-2 with TRBJ1-2; D not certain. Trimming removed 0 bases at V and 0 bases at J, with 11 bases between. Germline CDR1 LGHNA, CDR2 YNFKEQ. The CDR3 loop spans 16 amino acids. CDR3 in amino acids: CASSQDRAGANYGYTF. DNA for the CDR3: TGTGCCAGCAGCCAAGATAGGGCAGGTGCTAACTATGGCTACACCTTC.

This clonotype has ten or more counts. This sequence joins TRBV12-3 or TRBV12-4 and TRBJ2-7; D gene ambiguous. V was shortened by 6 bases and J by 6 bases, with 12 bases between the two germline ends. This CDR3 region has 12 residues. The CDR3: CASSPTVTEQYF. CDR3 nucleotide sequence: TGTGCCAGCAGCCCCACAGTTACCGAGCAGTACTTC.

The gene calls are TRBV20-1 and TRBJ2-5, with 7 nucleotides matching TRBD2. CDR1 is DFQATT and CDR2 is SNEGSKA in the germline V gene (reference sequence). Trimming removed 5 bases from V and 7 bases from J; junction bases left unmatched: 13. The CDR3 loop spans 14 amino acids. The CDR3 protein is CSAHMGGVRWTQYF. As DNA, the CDR3 is TGCAGTGCTCACATGGGAGGGGTAAGATGGACCCAGTACTTC.

V usage is TRBV4-1 and J usage is TRBJ2-7, with 7 positions matching TRBD1. CDR3 length: 14 residues. In germline, CDR1 is MGHRA, CDR2 YSYEKL. After removal of 6 bases from V and 2 bases from J, the junction contained 7 bases not matched to a gene. The CDR3: CASSPGQQPYEQYF. CDR3 nucleotides: TGCGCCAGCAGTCCGGGACAGCAACCCTACGAGCAGTACTTC.

Details on this clonotype: This may arise from a read error, as a much more abundant clone is one base away. This CDR3 reads CASSPDPSIHNERFF. CDR3 DNA: TGTGCCAGCAGCCCCGACCCTTCCATCCACAATGAGCGGTTCTTC. This chain uses TRBV7-2 with TRBJ2-1; D call uncertain. CDR3 length: 15 amino acids. Germline V gene sequence: CDR1 SGHTA, CDR2 FQGNSA. Filled out from reference TRBV7-2 and TRBJ2-1, the complete variable domain reads GAGVSQSPSNKVTEKGKDVELRCDPISGHTALYWYRQSLGQGLEFLIYFQGNSAPDKSGLPSDRFSAERTGGSVSTLTIQRTQQEDSAVYLCASSPDPSIHNERFFGPGTRLTVL.

The V call is TRBV4-1, the J call TRBJ2-7; 8 bases fit TRBD2. CDR3 length: 16 amino acids. Unmatched junction bases numbered 10, after V lost 0 bases and J lost 6 bases. CDR1 is MGHRA, CDR2 YSYEKL, per germline. This CDR3 is CASSQDLAGPWGEQYF. CDR3 DNA sequence: TGCGCCAGCAGCCAAGATTTAGCGGGACCGTGGGGCGAGCAGTACTTC.

This clonotype was detected only a few times. This sequence joins TRBV7-9 and TRBJ2-1; D ambiguous. V was shortened by 1 base and J by 10 bases, with 8 bases between the two germline ends. Germline V CDR1 and CDR2: SEHNR, FQNEAQ (reference sequence). CDR3 size: 12 residues. The CDR3 coding sequence is TGTGCCAGCAGCTTAGACCTAATAGAGCAGTTCTTC. Residues: CASSLDLIEQFF.

The V call is TRBV7-2, the J call TRBJ2-2; D remains ambiguous. V lost 9 bases, J lost 2 bases, and 7 bases lay in between. The CDR3 has 12 residues. Germline CDR1 SGHTA, CDR2 FQGNSA. The CDR3 reads CARTDNTGELFF. The CDR3 DNA reads TGTGCCAGAACGGATAACACCGGGGAGCTGTTTTTT.

The CDR3 protein is CASSRGPYSNQPQHF. CDR3 DNA sequence: TGTGCCAGTAGTAGGGGGCCCTATAGCAATCAGCCCCAGCATTTT. This sequence joins TRBV19 and TRBJ1-5; D is possibly TRBD1 (6 bases). Trimming shortened V by 4 bases and J by 0 bases, and 10 bases separated the two germline ends. Germline CDR1 LNHDA, CDR2 SQIVND (reference sequence). This CDR3 has 15 residues.

The genes are TRBV28 and TRBJ2-7; D is possibly TRBD1 (6 bases). The CDR3 runs 15 residues. Germline CDR1 MDHEN, CDR2 SYDVKM. V was shortened by 4 bases and J by 0 bases, with 13 bases between the two germline ends. The CDR3 loop reads CASSWPDRYSYEQYF. Written as DNA, the CDR3 is TGTGCCAGCAGTTGGCCTGACAGGTACTCCTACGAGCAGTACTTC.